A selection of T cell receptor beta chains follows, all from one sample in a study of neoadjuvant anti-PD-1 for oral cavity cancer. The method was immunoSEQ multiplex PCR; TCRdb's version includes in-frame clones alone and lacks a portion of them. The data contain over 65,000 clones, about 85% of them singletons. This specimen consisted of PBMCs, obtained after nivolumab (anti-PD-1) treatment. The receptors were gathered from a person aged 35-79 years with oral cavity squamous cell carcinoma. The CDR3 runs from the conserved cysteine through the conserved F or W. Each record gives: CDR3 protein, clone size, CDR3 length, V gene, J gene. The size of a clone is reported for some rows only, either as once, few or many, or as a class for expanded clones.

CASSDDGTDYGYTF	once	14	TRBV2	TRBJ1-2
CASSESGRAPGELFF	.	15	TRBV6-1	TRBJ2-2
CASSTGAQTYNEQFF	once	15	TRBV6-5	TRBJ2-1
CASSGGLGELFF	.	12	TRBV9	TRBJ2-2
CAWSAAGRGTYEQYF	.	15	TRBV30	TRBJ2-7
CASSARDLYEQYF	.	13	TRBV19	TRBJ2-7
CASSLTGTENYGYTF	.	15	TRBV5-1	TRBJ1-2
CASSEVRRDTQYF	once	13	TRBV6-1	TRBJ2-3
CATGREENQPQHF	.	13	TRBV10-3	TRBJ1-5
CASSPRQAPYGYTF	.	14	TRBV27	TRBJ1-2
CASSIGAQINEQFF	.	14	TRBV7-2	TRBJ2-1
CAITQQGMNTEAFF	.	14	TRBV10-3	TRBJ1-1
CATQPGTAKDTQYF	.	14	TRBV10-3	TRBJ2-3
CASSQGTSGLYEQYF	few	15	TRBV6-6	TRBJ2-7